Listed here are 25 T cell receptor beta chains from one sample, sequenced in a study of T cell responses to AZD1222 COVID-19 vaccine. The assay was immunoSEQ multiplex PCR, and TCRdb's table has in-frame clones only and misses some. The data show about 83,000 clones, less than 95% seen once. Specimen: peripheral blood, collected 28 days after the second AZD1222 dose. The source of these receptors is an adult who received the AZD1222 COVID-19 vaccine.

CDR3 coding DNA: TGTGCCAGCAGCTTGTACAGGGGGTATGGCTACACCTTC. Residues: CASSLYRGYGYTF. The gene calls are TRBV5-6 and TRBJ1-2; 8 bases match TRBD1. Trimming at V came to 1 base and at J to 5 bases, leaving 1 base not matched to a gene. The CDR3 has 13 amino acids. Germline assignment: CDR1 SGHDT and CDR2 YYEEEE.

The V gene is TRBV18, the J gene TRBJ1-3; weak D call: TRBD1 (5 bases). Trimming stripped 4 bases from V and 4 bases from J, with 8 bases between. Germline CDR1 is KGHSH and CDR2 is LQKENI. CDR3 length: 13 residues. This chain's CDR3 is CASSRDPGNTIYF. In nucleotides, the CDR3 is TGTGCCAGCTCACGGGACCCAGGAAACACCATATATTTT.

V is TRBV27 and J is TRBJ1-4; TRBD1 might be the D (6 bases). With 6 bases removed from V and 4 bases from J, the gap between germline ends came to 9 bases. Germline lookup yields CDR1 MNHEY and CDR2 SMNVEV (reference sequence). There are 13 residues in the CDR3. The CDR3 here is CASRDSLNEKLFF. CDR3 nucleotides: TGTGCCAGCAGGGACAGTCTTAATGAAAAACTGTTTTTT.

The chain combines TRBV7-3 with TRBJ2-1; 8 positions agree with TRBD1. The germline V gene has CDR1 SGHTA and CDR2 FQGTGA. Germline trimming cut 2 bases from V and 9 bases from J; bases unmatched to any gene: 6. The CDR3 totals 14 residues. The CDR3 DNA sequence: TGTGCCAGCAGCTTACACGCAGGGGGCTTTGAGCAGTTCTTC. Its protein is CASSLHAGGFEQFF.

V gene TRBV7-2 combines with J gene TRBJ2-1; 12 positions agree with TRBD2. From germline, CDR1 is SGHTA and CDR2 FQGNSA. The CDR3 is made up of 18 amino acids. With 5 bases clipped from V and 7 bases from J, the junction kept 15 bases outside the gene matches. In DNA form, the CDR3 reads TGTGCCAGCAGCCCTAGGCCCCTAGCGGGAGGGTCGGGGAATGAGCAGTTCTTC. It yields the protein CASSPRPLAGGSGNEQFF.

The J gene is TRBJ2-7, the V gene TRBV5-8; no clear D gene. The CDR3 consists of 13 residues. The germline V gene has CDR1 SGHTS and CDR2 YDEGEE. V gave up 2 bases and J gave up 2 bases, with 8 bases separating them. CDR3 sequence reads: CASSLRSTYEQYF. The DNA of the CDR3 is TGTGCCAGCAGCTTAAGGAGTACCTACGAGCAGTACTTC.

The chain joins TRBV28 to TRBJ2-5, with D uncertain. CDR1 MDHEN and CDR2 SYDVKM come from the germline V gene. This CDR3 region has 12 residues. Trimming removed 2 bases from V and 4 bases from J, with 5 bases in between. Here the CDR3 reads CASSLQIETQYF. The DNA for the CDR3 is TGTGCCAGCAGTTTACAGATAGAGACCCAGTACTTC.

A few counts support this clone. The J gene is TRBJ1-1, the V gene TRBV6-2 or TRBV6-3; possible D gene TRBD1, 6 bases. Germline CDR1 MNHEY, CDR2 SVGEGT. The V and J ends lost 5 bases and 7 bases respectively, with 14 bases between them. This CDR3 is 13 amino acids long. DNA of the CDR3: TGTGCCAGCAGTCGGGGGCTGGGACTTGAAGCTTTCTTT. Encoded protein: CASSRGLGLEAFF.

This clone occurred a few times. V is TRBV28 and J is TRBJ2-7; D gene ambiguous. CDR1 is MDHEN and CDR2 is SYDVKM in the germline V gene. This CDR3 contains 11 residues. With 7 bases removed from V and 2 bases from J, the gap between germline ends came to 6 bases. DNA for the CDR3: TGTGCCAGCAAGGAAACCTACGAGCAGTACTTC. It encodes CASKETYEQYF.

The chain carries TRBV28 and TRBJ1-2; the match to TRBD1 covers 9 bases. The CDR3 is 12 amino acids. Unmatched junction bases numbered 9, after V lost 6 bases and J lost 13 bases. Germline V gene sequence: CDR1 MDHEN, CDR2 SYDVKM. The CDR3 DNA sequence: TGTGCCAGCAGGAGCGGACAGGGGAAAGTCACCTTC. This codes for CASRSGQGKVTF.

This sequence joins TRBV28 and TRBJ2-1; D is ambiguous. Germline CDR1 MDHEN, CDR2 SYDVKM. Trimming took 10 bases from V and 8 from J, leaving 15 bases between them. This CDR3 contains 12 residues. The CDR3 here is CATSKGRDEQFF. As DNA, the CDR3 is TGTGCCACCTCGAAGGGTAGGGATGAGCAGTTCTTC.

The rearrangement links TRBV19 to TRBJ2-2, with TRBD1 as a possible D gene (5 bases). The CDR3 loop spans 15 amino acids. The ends were cut back, 6 bases at V and 2 bases at J, with 13 bases in the middle. The germline gives CDR1 LNHDA, CDR2 SQIVND (reference sequence). Here the CDR3 reads CASRQGLVNTGELFF. In DNA, the CDR3 is TGTGCCAGTAGGCAGGGTTTAGTAAACACCGGGGAGCTGTTTTTT.

The chain has TRBV13 and TRBJ2-7; 7 bases match TRBD1. CDR1 PRHDT and CDR2 FYEKMQ come from the germline V gene (reference sequence). Losses at the gene ends were 2 bases for V and 3 bases for J; bases not matched to a gene: 13. The length of the CDR3 is 17 residues. CDR3 DNA sequence: TGTGCCAGCAGCTTATATTCCCCCTTCGGACAGGACTACGAGCAGTACTTC. It is translated as CASSLYSPFGQDYEQYF. The full variable domain, in which reference TRBV13 and TRBJ2-7 provide the parts outside the CDR3, is AAGVIQSPRHLIKEKRETATLKCYPIPRHDTVYWYQQGPGQDPQFLISFYEKMQSDKGSIPDRFSAQQFSDYHSELNMSSLELGDSALYFCASSLYSPFGQDYEQYFGPGTRLTVT.

The chain has TRBV14 and TRBJ2-1; 7 bases line up with TRBD2. The CDR3 is 15 residues long. J gave up 4 bases and V 4 bases, and 7 bases lay outside the gene matches. CDR1 SGHDN and CDR2 FVKESK come from the germline V gene. In nucleotides, the CDR3 is TGTGCCAGCAGCCTAATAAGCGGGACTTACAATGAGCAGTTCTTC. It specifies CASSLISGTYNEQFF.

The gene calls are TRBV18 and TRBJ2-7, with D tentatively TRBD2 (5 bases). Trimming took off 2 bases at V and 0 bases at J, with 11 bases between the two ends. The CDR3 has 15 amino acids. In germline, CDR1 is KGHSH, CDR2 LQKENI. CDR3 sequence: CASSPVSGVSYEQYF. The CDR3 region has the DNA TGTGCCAGCTCACCAGTTTCCGGGGTCTCCTACGAGCAGTACTTC.

The chain combines TRBV7-2 with TRBJ2-1; D tentatively reads TRBD1 or TRBD2 (6 bases each). The germline V and J ends were trimmed by 1 base and 0 bases, with 10 bases remaining between them. The CDR3 is 16 residues long. Germline CDR1 is SGHTA and CDR2 is FQGNSA. CDR3 sequence: CASSLEGGSSYNEQFF. The CDR3 DNA is TGTGCCAGCAGCTTAGAAGGGGGGAGCTCCTACAATGAGCAGTTCTTC. The variable domain in full, with the rest retrieved from reference TRBV7-2 and TRBJ2-1, is GAGVSQSPSNKVTEKGKDVELRCDPISGHTALYWYRQSLGQGLEFLIYFQGNSAPDKSGLPSDRFSAERTGGSVSTLTIQRTQQEDSAVYLCASSLEGGSSYNEQFFGPGTRLTVL.

CDR3 sequence (DNA): TGTGCCAGCACCATACTATTCCTTGGACAGGGGGTCCCTAGCTCCTACGAGCAGTACTTC. Encoded protein: CASTILFLGQGVPSSYEQYF. The rearrangement links TRBV21-1 to TRBJ2-7; the table's D call of TRBD1 was not tested on the DNA. TRBV21-1 is a recognized pseudogene. CDR3 length: 20 amino acids.

The chain links TRBV7-6 to TRBJ2-5; the match to TRBD2 covers 10 bases. CDR1 is SGHVS, CDR2 FNYEAQ, per germline. J was trimmed by 5 bases and V by 1 base; bases with no gene match: 7. The CDR3 has 16 amino acids. DNA of the CDR3: TGTGCCAGCAGCTTAGGTATAGCGGGAGGAATGGAGACCCAGTACTTC. This sequence encodes CASSLGIAGGMETQYF.

This sequence joins TRBV30 and TRBJ2-1; D remains ambiguous. Trimming took off 7 bases at V and 1 base at J, with 11 bases between the two ends. Germline CDR1 GTSNPN, CDR2 SVGIG (reference sequence). CDR3 length: 13 residues. Here the CDR3 reads CALSVSSYNEQFF. In DNA, the CDR3 is TGTGCCTTGTCGGTTTCTTCCTACAATGAGCAGTTCTTC.

The V call is TRBV11-2, the J call TRBJ2-7; 16 bases fit TRBD2. The CDR3 runs 17 residues. The germline gives CDR1 SGHAT, CDR2 FQNNGV. V shed 3 bases and J 2 bases; nucleotides not matched to a gene: 4. The chain's CDR3 is CASSLLGTSGRAYEQYF. For the CDR3, the DNA is TGTGCCAGCAGCTTGCTCGGGACTAGCGGGAGGGCCTACGAGCAGTACTTC.

The gene calls are TRBV27 and TRBJ2-5; 12 bases match TRBD2. V shed 6 bases and J 5 bases; nucleotides not matched to a gene: 13. The germline V gene has CDR1 MNHEY and CDR2 SMNVEV (reference sequence). The CDR3 consists of 17 residues. The CDR3 spells CASRRLAGGPSHETQYF. In DNA form, the CDR3 reads TGTGCCAGCAGGAGGCTAGCGGGAGGGCCATCGCATGAGACCCAGTACTTC.

In regard to this clone: One end of the junction fails to match germline, which may point to a read error. This chain joins TRBV6-6 and TRBJ2-7; TRBD2 agrees at 9 bases. From germline, CDR1 is MNHNY and CDR2 SVGAGI (reference sequence). The CDR3 consists of 14 residues. CDR3 amino acids: CASSYGTSSHEQYF. The CDR3 nucleotides read TGTGCCAGCAGTTACGGGACTAGCTCCCACGAGCAGTACTTC.

The V and J genes are TRBV7-8 and TRBJ2-3; D might be TRBD1 or TRBD2, each matching 6 bases. With 0 bases removed from V and 5 bases from J, the gap between germline ends came to 12 bases. The germline CDR1 and CDR2 sequences are SGHVS and FQNEAQ. This CDR3 comprises 15 residues. This CDR3 reads CASSLARGREDTQYF. The CDR3 DNA reads as TGTGCCAGCAGCTTAGCACGGGGGCGAGAAGATACGCAGTATTTT.

This chain joins TRBV6-4 and TRBJ1-2; D unresolved. CDR1 is MRHNA, CDR2 SNTAGT, per germline. The CDR3 extends over 13 amino acids. V lost 2 bases, J lost 7 bases, and 11 bases lay in between. CDR3 nucleotides: TGTGCCAGCAGTGACCTTCAATCGGGTGGCTACACCTTC. It is translated as CASSDLQSGGYTF.

The rearrangement joins TRBV19 to TRBJ2-3; 7 positions match TRBD1. The CDR3 spans 14 residues. Unmatched junction bases numbered 4, after V lost 7 bases and J lost 0 bases. The germline gives CDR1 LNHDA, CDR2 SQIVND (reference sequence). CDR3 loop: CASKLTGSTDTQYF. The CDR3 bases are TGTGCCAGTAAACTGACAGGGAGCACAGATACGCAGTATTTT. The entire variable domain, with the rest obtained from reference TRBV19 and TRBJ2-3, is as follows: DGGITQSPKYLFRKEGQNVTLSCEQNLNHDAMYWYRQDPGQGLRLIYYSQIVNDFQKGDIAEGYSVSREKKESFPLTVTSAQKNPTAFYLCASKLTGSTDTQYFGPGTRLTVL.